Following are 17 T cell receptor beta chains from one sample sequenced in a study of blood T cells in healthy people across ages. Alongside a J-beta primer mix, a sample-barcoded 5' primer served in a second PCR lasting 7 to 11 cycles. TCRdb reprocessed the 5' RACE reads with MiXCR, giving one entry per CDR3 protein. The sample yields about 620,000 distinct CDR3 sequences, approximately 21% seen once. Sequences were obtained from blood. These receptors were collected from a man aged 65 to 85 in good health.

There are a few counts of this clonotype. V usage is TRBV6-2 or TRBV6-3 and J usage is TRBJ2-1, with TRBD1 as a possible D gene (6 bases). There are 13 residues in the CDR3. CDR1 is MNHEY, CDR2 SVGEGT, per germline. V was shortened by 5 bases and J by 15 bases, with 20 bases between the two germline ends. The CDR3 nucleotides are TGTGCCAGCAGTAGAATTGGCGGACAGCCCCCGTTCTTC. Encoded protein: CASSRIGGQPPFF.

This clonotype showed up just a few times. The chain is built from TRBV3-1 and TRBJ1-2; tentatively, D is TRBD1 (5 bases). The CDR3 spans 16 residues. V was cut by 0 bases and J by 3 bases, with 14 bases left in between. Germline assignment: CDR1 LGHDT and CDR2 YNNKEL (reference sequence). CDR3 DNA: TGTGCCAGCAGCCAAGAAATGCCAGGGATGGACTATGGCTACACCTTC. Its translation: CASSQEMPGMDYGYTF.

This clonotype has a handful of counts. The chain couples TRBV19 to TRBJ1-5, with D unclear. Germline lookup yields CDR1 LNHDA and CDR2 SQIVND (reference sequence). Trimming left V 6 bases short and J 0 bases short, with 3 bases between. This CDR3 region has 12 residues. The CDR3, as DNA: TGTGCCAGTAGGGTTAGCAATCAGCCCCAGCATTTT. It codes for CASRVSNQPQHF.

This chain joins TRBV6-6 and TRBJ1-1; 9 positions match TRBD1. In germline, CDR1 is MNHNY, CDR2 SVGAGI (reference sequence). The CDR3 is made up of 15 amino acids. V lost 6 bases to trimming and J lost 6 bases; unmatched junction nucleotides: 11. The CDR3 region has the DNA TGTGCCAGCAGGAGGACCAAACAGGGGGCCCCTGAAGCTTTCTTT. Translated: CASRRTKQGAPEAFF.

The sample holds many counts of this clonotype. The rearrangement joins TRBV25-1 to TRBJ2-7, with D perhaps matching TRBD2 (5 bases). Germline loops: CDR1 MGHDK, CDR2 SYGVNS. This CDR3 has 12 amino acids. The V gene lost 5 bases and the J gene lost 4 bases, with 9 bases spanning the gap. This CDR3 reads CASSTGWYEQYF. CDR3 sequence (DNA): TGTGCCAGCAGTACGGGGTGGTACGAGCAGTACTTC.

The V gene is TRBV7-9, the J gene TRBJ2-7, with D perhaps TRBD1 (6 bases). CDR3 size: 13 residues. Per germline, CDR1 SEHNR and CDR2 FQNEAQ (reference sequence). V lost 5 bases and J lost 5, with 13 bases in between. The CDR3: CASSAAGAHEQYF. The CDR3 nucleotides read TGTGCCAGCAGCGCCGCAGGGGCTCACGAGCAGTACTTC.

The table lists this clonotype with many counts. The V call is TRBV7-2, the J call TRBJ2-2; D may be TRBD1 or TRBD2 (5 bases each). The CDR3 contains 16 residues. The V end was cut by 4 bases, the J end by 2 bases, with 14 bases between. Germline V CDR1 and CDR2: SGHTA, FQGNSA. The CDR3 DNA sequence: TGTGCCAGCAGCTCCGGCTGGGGGAGAAACACCGGGGAGCTGTTTTTT. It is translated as CASSSGWGRNTGELFF.

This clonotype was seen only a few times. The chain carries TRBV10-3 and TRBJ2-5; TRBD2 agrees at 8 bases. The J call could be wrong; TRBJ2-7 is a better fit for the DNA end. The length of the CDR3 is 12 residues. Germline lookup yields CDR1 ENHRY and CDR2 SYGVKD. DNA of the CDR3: TGTGCCATCAGTGCGCTAGCGGGCGAGCAGTACTTC. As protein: CAISALAGEQYF.

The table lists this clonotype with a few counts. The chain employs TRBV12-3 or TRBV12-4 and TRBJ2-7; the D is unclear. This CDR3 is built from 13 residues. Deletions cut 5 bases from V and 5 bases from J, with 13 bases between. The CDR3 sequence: CASSLYLRDEQYF. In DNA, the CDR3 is TGTGCCAGCAGTCTCTACCTTAGGGACGAGCAGTACTTC.

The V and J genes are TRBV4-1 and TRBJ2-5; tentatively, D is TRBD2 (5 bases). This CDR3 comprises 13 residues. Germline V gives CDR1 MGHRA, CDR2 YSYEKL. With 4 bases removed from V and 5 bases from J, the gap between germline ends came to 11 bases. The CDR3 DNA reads TGCGCCAGCAGCCCACCCCGGGGTGAGACCCAGTACTTC. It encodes CASSPPRGETQYF.

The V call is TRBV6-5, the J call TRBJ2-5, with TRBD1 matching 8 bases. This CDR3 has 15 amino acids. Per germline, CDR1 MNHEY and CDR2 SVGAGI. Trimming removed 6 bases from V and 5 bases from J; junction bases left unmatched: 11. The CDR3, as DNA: TGTGCCAGCAGCTCCAACAGGGGGATGAGGGAGACCCAGTACTTC. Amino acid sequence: CASSSNRGMRETQYF.

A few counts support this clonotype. The CDR3: CASSLILSGQDTYEQYF. The CDR3 DNA reads as TGTGCCAGCAGCTTAATCTTATCAGGACAGGATACCTACGAGCAGTACTTC. The V call is TRBV7-9, the J call TRBJ2-5; TRBD1 aligns across 7 bases. The last part of the DNA fits TRBJ2-7 better; the J call may be wrong. This CDR3 region has 17 residues. In germline, CDR1 is SEHNR, CDR2 FQNEAQ (reference sequence).

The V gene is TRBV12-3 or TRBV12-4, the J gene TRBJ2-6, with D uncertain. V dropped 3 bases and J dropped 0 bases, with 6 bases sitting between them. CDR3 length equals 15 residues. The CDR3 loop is CASSFVNSGANVLTF. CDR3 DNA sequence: TGTGCCAGCAGTTTTGTAAACTCTGGGGCCAACGTCCTGACTTTC.

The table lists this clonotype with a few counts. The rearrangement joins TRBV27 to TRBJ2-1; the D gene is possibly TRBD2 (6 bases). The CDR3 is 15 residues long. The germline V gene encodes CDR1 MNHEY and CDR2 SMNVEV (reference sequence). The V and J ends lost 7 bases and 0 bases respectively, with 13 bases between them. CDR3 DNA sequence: TGTGCCAGCAAGGCGGGGACTTACTCCTACAATGAGCAGTTCTTC. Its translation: CASKAGTYSYNEQFF.

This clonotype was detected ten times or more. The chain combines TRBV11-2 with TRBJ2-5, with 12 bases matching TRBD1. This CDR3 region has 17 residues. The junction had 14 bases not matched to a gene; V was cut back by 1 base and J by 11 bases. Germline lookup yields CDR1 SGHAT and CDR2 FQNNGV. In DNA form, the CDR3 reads TGTGCCAGCAGCTTAGGCCCGCTGGGACAGGGGGCAAATGAGCAGTACTTC. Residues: CASSLGPLGQGANEQYF.

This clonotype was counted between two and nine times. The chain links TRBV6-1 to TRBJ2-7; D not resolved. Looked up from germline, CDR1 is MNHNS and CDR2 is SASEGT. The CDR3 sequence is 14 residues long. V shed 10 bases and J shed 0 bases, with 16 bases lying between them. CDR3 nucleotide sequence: TGTGCCACTATCGGCGGTTCTTCCTCCTACGAGCAGTACTTC. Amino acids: CATIGGSSSYEQYF.

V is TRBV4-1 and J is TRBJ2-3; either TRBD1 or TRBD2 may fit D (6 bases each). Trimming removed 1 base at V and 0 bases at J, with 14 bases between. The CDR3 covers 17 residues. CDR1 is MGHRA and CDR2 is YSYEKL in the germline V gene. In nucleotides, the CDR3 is TGCGCCAGCAGCCAAGGGGTCGGGGGCTATAGCACAGATACGCAGTATTTT. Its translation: CASSQGVGGYSTDTQYF.